The 9 T cell receptor beta chains reported below all come from one sample, sequenced in a study of blood T cell repertoires in COVID-19. Clones were read by immunoSEQ multiplex PCR, and TCRdb kept only the in-frame ones, dropping some. The sample carries 65,000 to 100,000 clones, 80% to 90% recorded once. Specimen: peripheral blood. These receptors originate from a man aged 45 to 65 with acute or convalescent COVID-19.

This chain links TRBV7-3 with TRBJ1-1, with TRBD1 as a possible D gene (6 bases). The CDR3 is 16 amino acids. Trimming removed 1 base from V and 1 base from J, with 13 bases in between. Germline CDR1 and CDR2: SGHTA and FQGTGA. The CDR3 here is CASSLIPSDRNTEAFF. The CDR3 DNA is TGTGCCAGCAGCTTAATCCCTTCGGACAGGAACACTGAAGCTTTCTTT.

The chain carries TRBV7-6 and TRBJ2-5; TRBD1 agrees at 8 bases. Germline loops: CDR1 SGHVS, CDR2 FNYEAQ. The junction had 3 bases not matched to a gene; V was cut back by 5 bases and J by 1 base. This CDR3 is 14 amino acids long. The CDR3 DNA is TGTGCCAGCAGCGTAACAGGGGGCCAAGAGACCCAGTACTTC. This gives the protein CASSVTGGQETQYF.

The gene calls are TRBV7-2 and TRBJ1-2; D is undetermined. Per the germline V gene, CDR1 is SGHTA and CDR2 is FQGNSA. V dropped 3 bases and J dropped 4 bases, with 6 bases sitting between them. The CDR3 spans 12 residues. Written as DNA, the CDR3 is TGTGCCAGCAGCTTCCTCAGCTATGGCTACACCTTC. Residues: CASSFLSYGYTF. Based on the CDR3 plus reference TRBV7-2 and TRBJ1-2, the full variable domain is GAGVSQSPSNKVTEKGKDVELRCDPISGHTALYWYRQSLGQGLEFLIYFQGNSAPDKSGLPSDRFSAERTGGSVSTLTIQRTQQEDSAVYLCASSFLSYGYTFGSGTRLTVV.

As DNA, the CDR3 is TGTGCCAGTAGTGTGACAGGGGATAGGCCCCAGCATTTT. Translated: CASSVTGDRPQHF. The chain joins TRBV19 to TRBJ1-5; 8 nucleotides line up with TRBD1. This CDR3 comprises 13 residues. Trimming at V came to 5 bases and at J to 9 bases, leaving 6 bases not matched to a gene. CDR1 is LNHDA, CDR2 SQIVND, per germline (reference sequence). Together with reference TRBV19 and TRBJ1-5, the CDR3 gives the full variable domain: DGGITQSPKYLFRKEGQNVTLSCEQNLNHDAMYWYRQDPGQGLRLIYYSQIVNDFQKGDIAEGYSVSREKKESFPLTVTSAQKNPTAFYLCASSVTGDRPQHFGDGTRLSIL.

The chain couples TRBV7-2 to TRBJ1-2; D perhaps matches TRBD1 (6 bases). The CDR3 is 16 amino acids. V lost 4 bases, J lost 2 bases, and 17 bases lay in between. Germline loops: CDR1 SGHTA, CDR2 FQGNSA. CDR3 sequence reads: CASSSHRSGGNYGYTF. The CDR3 nucleotides read TGTGCCAGCAGCTCACATCGATCGGGGGGCAACTATGGCTACACCTTC.

The V call is TRBV3-1 (or the pseudogene TRBV3-2), the J call TRBJ1-1, with TRBD1 matching over 7 bases. This CDR3 has 15 amino acids. CDR1 is LGHDT and CDR2 is YNNKEL in the germline V gene (reference sequence). After removal of 4 bases from V and 2 bases from J, the junction contained 7 bases not matched to a gene. This chain's CDR3 is CASSPTQGGNTEAFF. CDR3 DNA sequence: TGTGCCAGCAGCCCAACTCAGGGGGGCAACACTGAAGCTTTCTTT.

This chain links TRBV7-3 with TRBJ2-1; D might be TRBD2 (7 bases). Looked up from germline, CDR1 is SGHTA and CDR2 is FQGTGA. This CDR3 is built from 15 residues. The V gene lost 1 base and the J gene lost 6 bases, with 13 bases spanning the gap. This chain's CDR3 is CASSLIRGGGNEQFF. The CDR3 DNA reads as TGTGCCAGCAGCTTAATTAGGGGAGGGGGCAATGAGCAGTTCTTC.

The chain is built from TRBV5-1 and TRBJ2-3, with 9 bases aligning to TRBD1. CDR3 length: 17 residues. Germline V gives CDR1 SGHRS, CDR2 YFSETQ. Germline trimming cut 1 base from V and 6 bases from J; bases unmatched to any gene: 12. The CDR3 DNA sequence: TGCGCCAGCAGCTTGACGTTTTTCGGGACAGGGTCGGATACGCAGTATTTT. Residues: CASSLTFFGTGSDTQYF.

V and J are TRBV15 and TRBJ2-2; 7 nucleotides align to TRBD2. The ends lost 3 bases at V and 3 bases at J; junction bases unmatched: 4. Germline-derived CDR1 and CDR2 are LNHNV and YYDKDF (reference sequence). CDR3 length: 15 amino acids. This CDR3 reads CATSRASGYTGELFF. In DNA, the CDR3 is TGTGCCACCAGCAGGGCTAGCGGATACACCGGGGAGCTGTTTTTT. Combining the CDR3 with reference TRBV15 and TRBJ2-2 gives the whole variable domain DAMVIQNPRYQVTQFGKPVTLSCSQTLNHNVMYWYQQKSSQAPKLLFHYYDKDFNNEADTPDNFQSRRPNTSFCFLDIRSPGLGDTAMYLCATSRASGYTGELFFGEGSRLTVL.